This T cell receptor (beta chain) was observed in a study of blood T cell repertoires in COVID-19. Study summary: Collection of acute and convalescent COVID-19 samples took place in the United States, Italy and Spain.

From germline, CDR1 is SQVTM and CDR2 ANQGSEA. The V and J ends lost 8 bases and 1 base, in that order; junction bases with no gene match: 2. The CDR3 consists of 12 residues. Original processing methods: From reference gene primer amplification, estimates of nucleated cell counts were derived. This table comes from immunoSEQ multiplex PCR, and its TCRdb copy is limited to in-frame clones, with some not included. V and J calls plus clone size are reproduced from that table; the DNA served to infer D and trimming. This sample has 90,000 to 110,000 clones, with 81% found just once. The chain joins TRBV29-1 to TRBJ1-1; TRBD1 matches at 9 bases. Sequenced material: peripheral blood. The sequence came from a man older than 75 with acute or convalescent COVID-19. CDR3 in DNA: TGCAGCACGGGACAGGGGAACACTGAAGCTTTCTTT. Protein: CSTGQGNTEAFF.